Presented here are 19 T cell receptor beta chains from one specimen sequenced in a study of Ad26.COV2.S vaccination and SARS-CoV-2 variants. TCRdb's copy holds only in-frame clones and misses some; the assay was immunoSEQ multiplex PCR. The data show some 320,000 clones, around four fifths seen once. The treatment is: 15 to 20 received Ad26.COV2.S at low or high dose, single or two shots; several received placebo; per-sample allocation not given. Sampling was performed 63 days after the first vaccine or placebo injection. Sequenced here: peripheral blood, sampled in a trial of Ad26.COV2.S vaccine versus placebo. Source of these receptors: a person aged 18-65 years who received the Ad26.COV2.S COVID-19 vaccine or a placebo.

This clone was found once. J is TRBJ1-4 and V is TRBV3-1 (or the pseudogene TRBV3-2); 8 bases align to TRBD1. From germline, CDR1 is LGHDT and CDR2 YNNKEL (reference sequence). The CDR3 totals 15 residues. Trimming at V came to 0 bases and at J to 7 bases, leaving 4 bases not matched to a gene. CDR3 in DNA: TGTGCCAGCAGCCAAGATCGTACAGGGGGTGAAAAACTGTTTTTT. Residues: CASSQDRTGGEKLFF.

The V gene is TRBV6-5, the J gene TRBJ2-7; D not resolved. The ends were cut back, 2 bases at V and 3 bases at J, with 17 bases in the middle. This CDR3 is built from 16 residues. The germline gives CDR1 MNHEY, CDR2 SVGAGI. CDR3 loop: CASSYRAVARFYEQYF. CDR3 in DNA: TGTGCCAGCAGTTACAGGGCCGTAGCAAGATTCTACGAGCAGTACTTC.

The J gene is TRBJ1-2, the V gene TRBV4-1; the match to TRBD1 covers 8 bases. The CDR3 is 18 amino acids. Germline V gene lookup returns CDR1 MGHRA and CDR2 YSYEKL. Germline trimming cut 3 bases from V and 1 base from J; bases unmatched to any gene: 13. The chain's CDR3 is CASSHAPGQDFFNYGYTF. The CDR3 DNA reads as TGCGCCAGCAGCCACGCCCCGGGACAGGACTTTTTTAACTATGGCTACACCTTC.

J is TRBJ1-5 and V is TRBV19; possibly TRBD1 for D (5 bases). V was clipped by 7 bases and J by 1 base, with 11 bases between them. This CDR3 region has 14 residues. The germline CDR1 and CDR2 sequences are LNHDA and SQIVND (reference sequence). As DNA, the CDR3 is TGTGCCAGTAAACGGGGGGGAAGCAATCAGCCCCAGCATTTT. Translation: CASKRGGSNQPQHF.

There are a few counts of this clone. The chain uses TRBV7-3 and TRBJ2-7, with D perhaps matching TRBD1 or TRBD2 (5 bases each). CDR1 SGHTA and CDR2 FQGTGA come from the germline V gene. Trimming took 5 bases from V and 7 from J, leaving 18 bases between them. The CDR3 contains 14 residues. In nucleotides, the CDR3 is TGTGCCAGCAGCCGCCGGGACGGTAGCGAAGAGCAGTACTTC. Translation: CASSRRDGSEEQYF.

This chain links TRBV28 with TRBJ1-1; a weak D match, TRBD1 (6 bases). Germline V gene sequence: CDR1 MDHEN, CDR2 SYDVKM. The CDR3 runs 18 residues. V was cut by 4 bases and J by 9 bases, with 30 bases left in between. This chain's CDR3 is CASSYEQGATETKYQAFF. The CDR3 region has the DNA TGTGCCAGCAGTTACGAACAGGGTGCGACCGAAACAAAGTACCAAGCTTTCTTT.

J is TRBJ2-3 and V is TRBV10-3; TRBD1 aligns across 8 bases. The CDR3 is 17 amino acids. Unmatched junction bases numbered 12, after V lost 2 bases and J lost 5 bases. CDR1 ENHRY and CDR2 SYGVKD come from the germline V gene. The CDR3: CAISETQDRVSKDTQYF. In nucleotides, the CDR3 is TGTGCCATCAGTGAGACCCAGGACAGGGTTAGTAAAGATACGCAGTATTTT.

In DNA form, the CDR3 reads TGTGCCTCCGGTGACGATTCCACAGATACGCAGTATTTT. Translated: CASGDDSTDTQYF. The rearrangement links TRBV19 to TRBJ2-3, with D hard to call. V shed 11 bases and J shed 2 bases, with 14 bases lying between them. Germline loops: CDR1 LNHDA, CDR2 SQIVND (reference sequence). This CDR3 has 13 amino acids.

The chain couples TRBV6-5 to TRBJ2-5; tentative D call: TRBD1 (6 bases). Germline V gene sequence: CDR1 MNHEY, CDR2 SVGAGI. This CDR3 is built from 13 residues. Trimming shortened V by 6 bases and J by 2 bases, and 10 bases separated the two germline ends. This chain's CDR3 is CASSWGPQETQYF. CDR3 sequence (DNA): TGTGCCAGCAGCTGGGGGCCACAAGAGACCCAGTACTTC.

The rearrangement joins TRBV5-5 to TRBJ1-6, with D hard to call. V lost 0 bases and J 14 bases, leaving 15 bases between the germline ends. Germline CDR1 is SGHKS and CDR2 is YYEKEE (reference sequence). The CDR3 is 14 residues long. The chain's CDR3 is CASSLAPTRQTLHF. In DNA, the CDR3 is TGTGCCAGCAGCTTGGCACCTACTCGACAAACCCTCCACTTT.

The gene calls are TRBV28 and TRBJ2-7; 7 positions agree with TRBD1. The germline gives CDR1 MDHEN, CDR2 SYDVKM. V lost 5 bases to trimming and J lost 5 bases; unmatched junction nucleotides: 18. The CDR3 extends over 17 amino acids. In DNA, the CDR3 is TGTGCCAGCAGTCCCTATAACCCCCGACAGGGTGCCCACGAGCAGTACTTC. It translates to CASSPYNPRQGAHEQYF.

A word on this clone: Other DNA sequences from this sample encode an identical CDR3 as well. The gene calls are TRBV6-5 and TRBJ1-6, with unresolved D. Germline V CDR1 and CDR2: MNHEY, SVGAGI. Trimming took off 2 bases at V and 6 bases at J, with 5 bases between the two ends. The CDR3 is made up of 13 amino acids. The CDR3: CASSYGFNSPLHF. The CDR3, as DNA: TGTGCCAGCAGTTACGGTTTTAATTCACCCCTCCACTTT.

In the case of this clone: Other DNA variants within this sample encode the same CDR3. The CDR3: CATSRTGNTEAFF. CDR3 bases: TGTGCCACCAGCAGGACAGGGAACACTGAAGCTTTCTTT. The rearrangement links TRBV15 to TRBJ1-1; D may be TRBD1 (6 bases). V was cut by 3 bases and J by 1 base, with 6 bases left in between. From germline, CDR1 is LNHNV and CDR2 YYDKDF (reference sequence). The length of the CDR3 is 13 residues. The whole variable domain, filled in from reference TRBV15 and TRBJ1-1, reads DAMVIQNPRYQVTQFGKPVTLSCSQTLNHNVMYWYQQKSSQAPKLLFHYYDKDFNNEADTPDNFQSRRPNTSFCFLDIRSPGLGDTAMYLCATSRTGNTEAFFGQGTRLTVV.

As to this clone: The sample has other DNA sequences that encode this CDR3 too. This rearrangement joins TRBV5-4 to TRBJ2-5; D gene unclear. With 0 bases removed from V and 2 bases from J, the gap between germline ends came to 8 bases. This CDR3 has 14 amino acids. The germline V gene encodes CDR1 SGHNT and CDR2 YYREEE (reference sequence). In DNA, the CDR3 is TGTGCCAGCAGCTTGGTAGGGAATCAAGAGACCCAGTACTTC. It specifies CASSLVGNQETQYF.

The rearrangement links TRBV11-2 to TRBJ2-3; 15 nucleotides line up with TRBD2. Germline-derived CDR1 and CDR2 are SGHAT and FQNNGV. V shed 3 bases, J shed 2 bases, and the junction held 6 bases outside the gene matches. The CDR3 has 18 amino acids. Written as DNA, the CDR3 is TGTGCCAGCAGCTTGTGGACTAGCGGGGGGGGGAACACAGATACGCAGTATTTT. Its translation is CASSLWTSGGGNTDTQYF.

V and J are TRBV7-3 and TRBJ2-1, with 10 bases fitting TRBD2. The V gene's germline CDR1 is SGHTA and CDR2 FQGTGA. V lost 1 base, J lost 5 bases, and 8 bases stayed unmatched. The CDR3 has 17 amino acids. The CDR3 reads CASSLSPSSGGNNEQFF. Here the CDR3 DNA reads TGTGCCAGCAGCTTAAGCCCCTCTAGCGGGGGAAACAATGAGCAGTTCTTC. The full variable domain, with the rest looked up from reference TRBV7-3 and TRBJ2-1, is GAGVSQTPSNKVTEKGKYVELRCDPISGHTALYWYRQSLGQGPEFLIYFQGTGAADDSGLPNDRFFAVRPEGSVSTLKIQRTERGDSAVYLCASSLSPSSGGNNEQFFGPGTRLTVL.

This chain connects TRBV7-9 to TRBJ1-2; D gene uncertain. The V gene's germline CDR1 is SEHNR and CDR2 FQNEAQ (reference sequence). This CDR3 region has 13 residues. Trimming shortened V by 2 bases and J by 8 bases, and 12 bases separated the two germline ends. The CDR3 coding sequence is TGTGCCAGCAGCTTAAGACCCAACGGGGGCTACACCTTC. It encodes CASSLRPNGGYTF.

The V gene is TRBV2, the J gene TRBJ2-5; weak D call: TRBD2 (6 bases). This CDR3 comprises 14 residues. V was shortened by 8 bases and J by 2 bases, with 15 bases between the two germline ends. The germline CDR1 and CDR2 sequences are SNHLY and FYNNEI. The CDR3 region is CASHTSHTQETQYF. CDR3 nucleotides: TGTGCCAGCCACACTAGCCACACTCAAGAGACCCAGTACTTC.

This rearrangement joins TRBV9 to TRBJ1-2, with D tentatively TRBD1 (5 bases). The CDR3 sequence is 17 residues long. The ends were cut back, 2 bases at V and 0 bases at J, with 17 bases in the middle. The germline gives CDR1 SGDLS, CDR2 YYNGEE. The CDR3, as DNA: TGTGCCAGCAGCGTGTCCTTCCGGGACGGGACTAACTATGGCTACACCTTC. Translated: CASSVSFRDGTNYGYTF.